Sequencing of this T cell receptor beta chain was carried out in a study of T cell responses to AZD1222 COVID-19 vaccine. Findings of the study overall: Distributed over spike, vaccine-associated CD4 TCRs predominated at 160-218 and 743-854. Clonal diversity may have been underestimated in mostly white British donors. Only a handful of AZD1222 recipients, six or seven in all, had baseline seropositivity.

The repertoire was sequenced with immunoSEQ multiplex PCR; TCRdb's copy has only in-frame clones and lacks some. The repertoire holds 90,000 to 120,000 clones, with 87% as singletons. As regards this clone: Its cognate antigen is unknown.

With V trimmed by 4 bases and J by 6 bases, 7 bases remained unmatched. Germline assignment: CDR1 KGHSH and CDR2 LQKENI. The CDR3 covers 16 residues. Sequencing used peripheral blood, obtained 28 days after the second AZD1222 dose. The V and J genes are TRBV18 and TRBJ1-6; 9 bases map to TRBD1. The clonotype originates from an adult who received the AZD1222 COVID-19 vaccine. The CDR3 sequence: CASSLGTGRGNSPLHF. The CDR3 coding sequence is TGTGCCAGCTCACTCGGGACAGGGAGAGGTAATTCACCCCTCCACTTT.